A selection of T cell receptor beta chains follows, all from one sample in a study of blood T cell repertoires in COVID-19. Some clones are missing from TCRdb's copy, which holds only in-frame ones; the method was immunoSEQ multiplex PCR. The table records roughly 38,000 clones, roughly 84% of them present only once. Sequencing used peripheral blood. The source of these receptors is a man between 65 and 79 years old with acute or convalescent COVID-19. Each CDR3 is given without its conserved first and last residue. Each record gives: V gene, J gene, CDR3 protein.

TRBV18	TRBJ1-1	ASSASQGLTEAF
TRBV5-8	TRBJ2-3	ASSFGTSGGLNTQY
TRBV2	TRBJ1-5	ASMGGVGQPQH
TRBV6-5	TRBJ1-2	ASSPGGSNYGYT
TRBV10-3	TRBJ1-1	ATQTGGGTEAF
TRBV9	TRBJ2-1	ASSGSVSSYNEQF
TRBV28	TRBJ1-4	ASSPPRGGEKLF
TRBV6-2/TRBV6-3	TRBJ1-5	ASSWDRGRFDQPQH
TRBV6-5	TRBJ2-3	ASSGAGGPDTQY
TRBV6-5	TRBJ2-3	ASSYDSGDSTDTQY
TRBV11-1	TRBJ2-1	ASSLGSSGRDEQF
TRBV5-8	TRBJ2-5	ASSLDRGSGETQY
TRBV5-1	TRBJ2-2	ASTRHTLNTGELF
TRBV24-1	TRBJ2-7	ATSDRKKSTYEQY
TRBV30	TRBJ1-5	AWSKGYQPQH
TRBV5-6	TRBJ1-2	ASSLGGIGGYT
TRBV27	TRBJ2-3	ASSLAWGADTQY
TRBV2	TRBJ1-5	ASSRGGNQPQH
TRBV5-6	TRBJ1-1	ASSLGTVMNTEAF
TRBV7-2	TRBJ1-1	ASSLNRDRGLVTEAF